This T cell receptor beta chain was recorded in a study of blood T cell repertoires in COVID-19. This CDR3 has 15 amino acids. The V gene end was trimmed by 2 bases and the J gene end by 1 base; junction bases not matched to a gene: 5. CDR1 and CDR2 (germline): SGHDT, YYEEEE. This clone was seen just once. How the authors handled the data: Estimated nucleated cell counts came from reference gene primer amplification. Repertoires were generated with immunoSEQ multiplex PCR, while TCRdb's copy carries only in-frame clones and drops some. That table is the source of V, J and clone size, and D and trimming were worked out from the DNA. In the table there are more than 95,000 clones, around 80% of which are singletons.

The specimen was peripheral blood. V usage is TRBV5-6 and J usage is TRBJ1-1, with 7 nucleotides matching TRBD1. The origin of this receptor is a man aged 55 to 70 with acute or convalescent COVID-19. CDR3 protein: CASSFLQGQNTEAFF. CDR3 coding DNA: TGTGCCAGCAGCTTCCTACAGGGGCAGAACACTGAAGCTTTCTTT.